These 21 T cell receptor beta chains originate from one sample sequenced in a study of shared clonotypes between healthy human individuals. Generated by immunoSEQ multiplex PCR, the TCRdb table keeps only in-frame clones and is missing some. In the table there are approximately 400,000 clones, around 96% of which are singletons. The specimen sequenced was memory CD8+ T cells sorted from blood. Subset noted: CD45RO+ cells pooled with CCR7-negative TemRA cells. These receptors were collected from a young man in good health.

V is TRBV30 and J is TRBJ1-1; no definite D call. The CDR3 covers 12 residues. Germline V gene data show CDR1 as GTSNPN and CDR2 as SVGIG (reference sequence). Trimming stripped 1 base from V and 3 bases from J, with 6 bases between. CDR3 region: CAWSALDTEAFF. The CDR3 nucleotides read TGTGCCTGGAGTGCCCTCGACACTGAAGCTTTCTTT.

This clone has more than one count but fewer than ten. V and J are TRBV7-8 and TRBJ2-7; 8 bases agree with TRBD1. The CDR3 has 13 residues. The germline CDR1 and CDR2 sequences are SGHVS and FQNEAQ. J was trimmed by 3 bases and V by 2 bases; bases with no gene match: 0. The CDR3 is CASSLTGGYEQYF. DNA for the CDR3: TGTGCCAGCAGCTTAACAGGGGGCTACGAGCAGTACTTC.

The chain couples TRBV19 to TRBJ1-1; D uncertain. Germline assignment: CDR1 LNHDA and CDR2 SQIVND (reference sequence). The CDR3 loop spans 13 amino acids. Trimming took off 0 bases at V and 6 bases at J, with 8 bases between the two ends. CDR3 region: CASSIDWTAEAFF. CDR3 sequence (DNA): TGTGCCAGTAGTATAGATTGGACTGCTGAAGCTTTCTTT.

The V gene is TRBV30, the J gene TRBJ2-3; 8 bases are a match to TRBD1. CDR3 size: 13 residues. Germline values: CDR1 GTSNPN, CDR2 SVGIG (reference sequence). Trimming removed 7 bases from V and 0 bases from J; junction bases left unmatched: 3. CDR3 bases: TGTGCCTTGGACAGGGCAAGCACAGATACGCAGTATTTT. Translation gives CALDRASTDTQYF.

The rearrangement links TRBV7-6 to TRBJ2-2, with 9 bases aligning to TRBD2. Germline assignment: CDR1 SGHVS and CDR2 FNYEAQ. V was clipped by 5 bases and J by 5 bases; unmatched bases: 12. The CDR3 consists of 17 residues. The CDR3 DNA is TGTGCCAGCAGCGGAACCCCCGGCGGGAGGGCTACCGGGGAGCTGTTTTTT. Its protein product is CASSGTPGGRATGELFF.

This clone was detected once. This sequence joins TRBV19 and TRBJ2-7, with D possibly matching TRBD2 (6 bases). Looked up from germline, CDR1 is LNHDA and CDR2 is SQIVND (reference sequence). The CDR3 is 13 residues long. Trimming left V 6 bases short and J 5 bases short, with 14 bases between. The DNA for the CDR3 is TGTGCCAGTAGAAAGACTAGTTCCCACGAGCAGTACTTC. Amino acid sequence: CASRKTSSHEQYF.

This clone has a single count. V and J are TRBV18 and TRBJ2-5; 12 bases are shared with TRBD2. Unmatched junction bases numbered 9, after V lost 6 bases and J lost 4 bases. The CDR3 loop spans 16 amino acids. CDR1 is KGHSH, CDR2 LQKENI, per germline. The chain's CDR3 is CASSLSSGRAAETQYF. The CDR3, as DNA: TGTGCCAGCTCCCTCTCTAGCGGGAGGGCGGCAGAGACCCAGTACTTC.

The chain uses TRBV7-9 and TRBJ1-6; D is possibly TRBD1 (5 bases). The CDR3 totals 14 residues. Per germline, CDR1 SEHNR and CDR2 FQNEAQ (reference sequence). The V end was cut by 7 bases, the J end by 6 bases, with 13 bases between. CDR3 region: CASTLGGINSPLHF. The CDR3 region has the DNA TGTGCCAGCACCCTGGGGGGGATTAATTCACCCCTCCACTTT. Full variable domain (outside the CDR3, taken from reference TRBV7-9 and TRBJ1-6): DTGVSQNPRHKITKRGQNVTFRCDPISEHNRLYWYRQTLGQGPEFLTYFQNEAQLEKSRLLSDRFSAERPKGSFSTLEIQRTEQGDSAMYLCASTLGGINSPLHFGNGTRLTVT.

The CDR3: CASSQPGTSGTDTQYF. In DNA form, the CDR3 reads TGCGCCAGCAGCCAGCCCGGGACTAGCGGTACAGATACGCAGTATTTT. This rearrangement joins TRBV4-1 to TRBJ2-3, with 11 bases that match TRBD2. The CDR3 extends over 16 amino acids. The germline V gene has CDR1 MGHRA and CDR2 YSYEKL. Trimming took 3 bases from V and 3 from J; bases not matched to a gene: 5.

V and J are TRBV7-9 and TRBJ1-5; D uncertain. V lost 6 bases and J lost 2, with 14 bases in between. CDR1 is SEHNR, CDR2 FQNEAQ, per germline (reference sequence). There are 15 residues in the CDR3. The CDR3 nucleotides are TGTGCCAGCAGGGGGTGGGAAGGTGGCAATCAGCCCCAGCATTTT. It codes for CASRGWEGGNQPQHF.

The chain uses TRBV19 and TRBJ1-1; D may be TRBD1 (6 bases). The ends were cut back, 0 bases at V and 7 bases at J, with 9 bases in the middle. The CDR3 has 13 residues. Germline-derived CDR1 and CDR2 are LNHDA and SQIVND (reference sequence). CDR3 amino acids: CASSIEGAGEAFF. CDR3 DNA sequence: TGTGCCAGTAGTATAGAGGGGGCGGGTGAAGCTTTCTTT.

The V and J genes are TRBV5-1 and TRBJ2-2; the D gene is possibly TRBD2 (6 bases). Deletions cut 0 bases from V and 2 bases from J, with 14 bases between. Germline loops: CDR1 SGHRS, CDR2 YFSETQ. The CDR3 loop spans 17 amino acids. The CDR3 protein is CASSLAAGLSNTGELFF. In nucleotides, the CDR3 is TGCGCCAGCAGCTTGGCCGCGGGACTCTCTAACACCGGGGAGCTGTTTTTT.

This chain uses TRBV5-1 with TRBJ2-7; D is ambiguous. Germline V gene sequence: CDR1 SGHRS, CDR2 YFSETQ. CDR3 size: 13 residues. The V end was cut by 0 bases, the J end by 4 bases, with 8 bases between. The chain's CDR3 is CASSLGPQYEQYF. The CDR3 region has the DNA TGCGCCAGCAGCTTGGGACCCCAATACGAGCAGTACTTC.

The chain combines TRBV7-3 with TRBJ2-3, with 7 bases matching TRBD2. The CDR3 extends over 16 amino acids. Germline-derived CDR1 and CDR2 are SGHTA and FQGTGA. Losses at the gene ends were 4 bases for V and 2 bases for J; bases not matched to a gene: 9. For the CDR3, the DNA is TGTGCCAGCAGCTCTGGACTAGAAGGTCACACAGATACGCAGTATTTT. It codes for CASSSGLEGHTDTQYF.

The chain is built from TRBV18 and TRBJ2-3, with TRBD1 identical over 7 bases. The J segment lost 0 bases and the V segment lost 1 base, leaving 4 bases of the junction unmatched. Germline CDR1 reads KGHSH; CDR2 reads LQKENI. There are 16 residues in the CDR3. The CDR3 loop is CASSPRQGTSTDTQYF. The CDR3 DNA reads TGTGCCAGCTCACCACGACAGGGAACTAGCACAGATACGCAGTATTTT.

The chain recombines TRBV7-6 with TRBJ2-2, with D possibly being TRBD1 or TRBD2 (5 bases each). CDR3 size: 16 residues. V dropped 4 bases and J dropped 3 bases, with 15 bases sitting between them. Germline CDR1 and CDR2: SGHVS and FNYEAQ. CDR3 DNA sequence: TGTGCCAGCAGCTCACCGGGACCCGCACACACCGGGGAGCTGTTTTTT. As protein: CASSSPGPAHTGELFF.

This chain joins TRBV28 and TRBJ2-3; 14 nucleotides agree with TRBD2. Germline CDR1 and CDR2: MDHEN and SYDVKM. The trim removed 6 bases at V and 3 bases at J, leaving 14 bases unmatched. The CDR3 extends over 19 amino acids. CDR3 nucleotides: TGTGCCAGCAGCCCCGACCATGGACTAGCGGGAGGTGAGACAGATACGCAGTATTTT. Amino acids: CASSPDHGLAGGETDTQYF.

CDR3 in DNA: TGCGCCAGCAGCCAAGTAGCGGAGTACGAGCAGTACTTC. It encodes CASSQVAEYEQYF. V is TRBV4-1 and J is TRBJ2-7; D possibly corresponds to TRBD2 (6 bases). V lost 1 base and J 4 bases, leaving 8 bases between the germline ends. Germline CDR1 and CDR2: MGHRA and YSYEKL. This CDR3 contains 13 residues.

The chain couples TRBV5-8 to TRBJ1-5, with TRBD1 matching 8 bases. After removal of 4 bases from V and 4 bases from J, the junction contained 1 base not matched to a gene. This CDR3 region has 13 residues. Germline V gene data show CDR1 as SGHTS and CDR2 as YDEGEE. The CDR3, as DNA: TGTGCCAGCAGCCGGACAGGGAATCAGCCCCAGCATTTT. It is translated as CASSRTGNQPQHF.

This chain links TRBV10-2 with TRBJ2-7, with 9 bases aligning to TRBD2. The CDR3 is made up of 13 amino acids. The junction had 1 base not matched to a gene; V was cut back by 6 bases and J by 1 base. Looked up from germline, CDR1 is WSHSY and CDR2 is SAAADI. DNA of the CDR3: TGCGCCAGCAGACTAGCGGGTTCCTACGAGCAGTACTTC. This codes for CASRLAGSYEQYF.

The chain is built from TRBV5-1 and TRBJ2-7, with D unresolved. Per the germline V gene, CDR1 is SGHRS and CDR2 is YFSETQ. The CDR3 covers 15 residues. The V end lost 0 bases, the J end lost 1 base, and 11 bases lay between the germline ends. The CDR3 DNA sequence: TGCGCCAGCAGCTTGGAGGCTCGTATTTCCTACGAGCAGTACTTC. Encoded protein: CASSLEARISYEQYF.